Listed below are T cell receptor beta chains from one sample, sequenced in a study of cytomegalovirus exposure and HLA in healthy donors. Profiled with immunoSEQ multiplex PCR; TCRdb holds only in-frame clones, not every one. The sample has 130,000 or so clones, around 90% seen once; the top ten hold 0.45% to 0.6%. The sample was PBMCs. The receptors come from a woman in her thirties or forties in good health and CMV-seronegative. The CDR3 runs from the conserved cysteine through the conserved F or W. Fields, in order: V gene, clone size, D gene, J gene, CDR3 protein, CDR3 DNA. The D gene is left open where the match is weak. Some rows have no size entry. The others give once, few or many, or a class for an expanded clone.

v_call: TRBV6-5; clone_size: NA; d_call: NA; j_call: TRBJ1-1; cdr3_aa: CASSKQGADYEAFF; cdr3_nt: TGTGCCAGCAGTAAACAGGGAGCCGATTATGAAGCTTTCTTT
v_call: TRBV5-1; clone_size: few; d_call: TRBD2; j_call: TRBJ2-1; cdr3_aa: CASSSGLVSYNEQFF; cdr3_nt: TGCGCCAGCAGCTCGGGACTAGTCTCCTACAATGAGCAGTTCTTC
v_call: TRBV7-2; clone_size: NA; d_call: NA; j_call: TRBJ2-5; cdr3_aa: CASSLAYLLETQYF; cdr3_nt: TGTGCCAGCAGCTTAGCTTACTTACTGGAGACCCAGTACTTC
v_call: TRBV5-1; clone_size: NA; d_call: NA; j_call: TRBJ2-5; cdr3_aa: CASSLDSIQETQYF; cdr3_nt: TGCGCCAGCAGCTTGGACAGCATTCAAGAGACCCAGTACTTC
v_call: TRBV5-1; clone_size: NA; d_call: NA; j_call: TRBJ1-2; cdr3_aa: CASSLQGSEGYTF; cdr3_nt: TGCGCCAGCAGCTTACAGGGATCGGAGGGCTACACCTTC
v_call: TRBV5-1; clone_size: once; d_call: TRBD1; j_call: TRBJ1-1; cdr3_aa: CASSFRTGKNTEAFF; cdr3_nt: TGCGCCAGCAGCTTTAGGACAGGGAAGAACACTGAAGCTTTCTTT
v_call: TRBV2; clone_size: NA; d_call: NA; j_call: TRBJ2-3; cdr3_aa: CASSPLSTDTQYF; cdr3_nt: TGTGCCAGCAGCCCCCTTAGCACAGATACGCAGTATTTT
v_call: TRBV5-4; clone_size: few; d_call: TRBD2; j_call: TRBJ2-2; cdr3_aa: CASSLLAGELFF; cdr3_nt: TGTGCCAGCAGCCTACTAGCGGGAGAGCTGTTTTTT
v_call: TRBV27; clone_size: NA; d_call: NA; j_call: TRBJ2-5; cdr3_aa: CASSFSRLRETQYF; cdr3_nt: TGTGCCAGCAGTTTTTCGCGGTTGCGGGAGACCCAGTACTTC
v_call: TRBV19; clone_size: NA; d_call: TRBD1; j_call: TRBJ2-2; cdr3_aa: CASSIGGQYSGELFF; cdr3_nt: TGTGCCAGTAGTATAGGGGGACAGTACTCCGGGGAGCTGTTTTTT
v_call: TRBV9; clone_size: NA; d_call: TRBD1; j_call: TRBJ1-3; cdr3_aa: CASSVRPPGQGVSGNTIYF; cdr3_nt: TGTGCCAGCAGCGTACGTCCCCCGGGACAGGGGGTCTCTGGAAACACCATATATTTT
v_call: TRBV12-2; clone_size: NA; d_call: NA; j_call: TRBJ2-1; cdr3_aa: CATPLASGESEQFF; cdr3_nt: TGTGCAACCCCGTTAGCTAGCGGGGAGAGTGAGCAGTTCTTC
v_call: TRBV7-9; clone_size: NA; d_call: NA; j_call: TRBJ2-3; cdr3_aa: CASSFGDTQYF; cdr3_nt: TGTGCCAGCAGCTTTGGCGATACGCAGTATTTT